What follows are 5 T cell receptor beta chains derived from one specimen sequenced in a study of technical replicates of blood from several donors. Sequencing was performed with immunoSEQ multiplex PCR; in TCRdb, only in-frame clones are kept and a portion is missing. This sample has more than 90,000 clones, with around 96% found just once. Sample: T cells isolated from PBMCs. Receptors originate from a human donor in good health.

The genes are TRBV5-4 and TRBJ1-3; no clear D gene. The CDR3 loop spans 14 amino acids. Germline V gene sequence: CDR1 SGHNT, CDR2 YYREEE (reference sequence). V gave up 4 bases and J gave up 1 base, with 9 bases separating them. The CDR3 protein is CASSGKQSGNTIYF. CDR3 DNA sequence: TGTGCCAGCAGCGGAAAACAGTCTGGAAACACCATATATTTT. Complete variable domain (other parts from reference TRBV5-4 and TRBJ1-3): ETGVTQSPTHLIKTRGQQVTLRCSSQSGHNTVSWYQQALGQGPQFIFQYYREEENGRGNFPPRFSGLQFPNYSSELNVNALELDDSALYLCASSGKQSGNTIYFGEGSWLTVV.

The chain joins TRBV9 to TRBJ2-5; 8 bases align to TRBD2. The CDR3 is 13 residues long. In germline, CDR1 is SGDLS, CDR2 YYNGEE. Germline trimming cut 3 bases from V and 5 bases from J; bases unmatched to any gene: 3. CDR3 DNA: TGTGCCAGCAGCGAAGGACTAGCTGAGACCCAGTACTTC. Its translation: CASSEGLAETQYF.

The genes are TRBV4-1 and TRBJ2-2, with TRBD1 as a possible D gene (5 bases). Trimming took 4 bases from V and 6 from J, leaving 12 bases between them. Germline values: CDR1 MGHRA, CDR2 YSYEKL. The CDR3 contains 14 residues. The CDR3 bases are TGCGCCAGCAGCCTCAGGGCTGGGCCCGGGGAGCTGTTTTTT. This translates into CASSLRAGPGELFF.

V is TRBV19 and J is TRBJ1-1; 9 nucleotides line up with TRBD1. Per the germline V gene, CDR1 is LNHDA and CDR2 is SQIVND (reference sequence). Trimming cost V 7 bases and J 3 bases; bases outside gene matches: 12. CDR3 length: 16 residues. CDR3 region: CASKDRGDGIYTEAFF. Here the CDR3 DNA reads TGTGCCAGTAAAGACAGGGGGGACGGGATATACACTGAAGCTTTCTTT.

There are a few counts of this clone. The genes are TRBV21-1 and TRBJ2-1; TRBD2 is the table's D call and was not checked against the DNA. TRBV21-1 is listed as a pseudogene. The CDR3 loop spans 17 amino acids. CDR3 sequence: CASTPAGTGCSYNEQFF. In DNA form, the CDR3 reads TGTGCCAGCACCCCAGCGGGGACCGGTTGCTCCTACAATGAGCAGTTCTTC.